Listed below are T cell receptor beta chains from one sample, sequenced in a study of identical twins. MiXCR was run by TCRdb on the 5' RACE reads, yielding one entry per CDR3 protein. The data hold around 470,000 distinct CDR3 sequences, with more than 13% observed a single time. This sample was also put to use in a study of yellow fever vaccine responses in identical twins.

The specimen sequenced was CD4+ T cells sorted from blood. Receptor source: a woman aged 18 to 35 in good health. Both conserved end residues are part of each CDR3. D genes are given only for firm matches. Clone size appears in some rows only: once, few, many, or a class for an expanded clone.

clone_size j_call cdr3_length v_call d_call cdr3_nt cdr3_aa
few TRBJ2-1 16 TRBV19 TRBD2 TGTGCCAGTAGTACCTTCAGCGGGGGGGCCATGAATGAGCAGTTCTTC CASSTFSGGAMNEQFF
. TRBJ1-1 11 TRBV6-6 . TGTGCCAGCACACCGAACACTGAAGCTTTCTTT CASTPNTEAFF
few TRBJ1-3 15 TRBV10-3 . TGTGCCATCAGATTAGACAGCTTCTCTGGAAACACCATATATTTT CAIRLDSFSGNTIYF
few TRBJ2-7 8 TRBV12-5 . TGTGCTCCCGGCGAGCAGTACTTC CAPGEQYF
. TRBJ2-3 15 TRBV24-1 . TGTGCCACCAGTGATGCAGGGCCGGGCACAGATACGCAGTATTTT CATSDAGPGTDTQYF
few TRBJ2-7 13 TRBV20-1 . TGCAGTGCTAGTCGTGTCAGGGGTTACGAGCAGTACTTC CSASRVRGYEQYF
. TRBJ2-3 12 TRBV5-1 . TGCGCCAGCGCCCAAGGGTTTGATACGCAGTATTTT CASAQGFDTQYF
few TRBJ2-2 15 TRBV7-9 TRBD1 TGTGCCAGCAGCCATGACAGGGGGCTTCCCGGGGAGCTGTTTTTT CASSHDRGLPGELFF
. TRBJ2-7 15 TRBV6-2/TRBV6-3 . TGTGCCAGCAGCGCTCCGGGACAAAGCTCCTACGAGCAGTACTTC CASSAPGQSSYEQYF
. TRBJ1-6 15 TRBV20-1 TRBD1 TGCAGTGCTAGAGTTTCCGGACAGGCTAATTCACCCCTCCACTTT CSARVSGQANSPLHF
. TRBJ1-6 14 TRBV7-9 TRBD1 TGTGCCAGCAGCCCGGGACAGGCCCGTGTATCCCTCCACTTT CASSPGQARVSLHF
few TRBJ2-3 13 TRBV7-2 . TGTGCCAGCAGCTTAGCCGAAACAGATACGCAGTATTTT CASSLAETDTQYF
few TRBJ2-3 15 TRBV20-1 TRBD2 TGCAGTGCGGAGGGGGGCGGGGGGCGCACAGATACGCAGTATTTT CSAEGGGGRTDTQYF
. TRBJ2-5 17 TRBV6-5 TRBD1 TGTGCCAGCAGTTACTCGAAAGTGACAGGGCTTCAAGAGACCCAGTACTTC CASSYSKVTGLQETQYF
few TRBJ2-4 17 TRBV2 TRBD2 TGTGCCAGCAGTACGAATAGCGGGACTCAAGCCAAAAACATTCAGTACTTC CASSTNSGTQAKNIQYF
many TRBJ2-3 15 TRBV9 TRBD2 TGTGCCAGCAGCGTTCTAGCGGGGAACACAGATACGCAGTATTTT CASSVLAGNTDTQYF